The 30 T cell receptor beta chains below were found in one sample sequenced in a study of T cells in Graves' hyperthyroidism and ophthalmopathy. Amplification of TCR beta CDR3 regions used RNA as the template. Using the HTBI primer set, a first-round RT-PCR was run on the TCR CDR3. Each CDR3 protein is one row after TCRdb ran MiXCR on the multiplex PCR reads. The sample shows roughly 660,000 distinct CDR3 sequences, 15% to 20% of them seen only once. Source material: blood. These receptor sequences come from a man aged 45-65 years with Graves' hyperthyroidism.

There are many counts of this clonotype. This chain links TRBV7-9 with TRBJ2-5; D is possibly TRBD2 (6 bases). Trimming shortened V by 4 bases and J by 4 bases, and 16 bases separated the two germline ends. Per the germline V gene, CDR1 is SEHNR and CDR2 is FQNEAQ (reference sequence). The CDR3 is 15 residues long. CDR3: CASSWDSGDPETQYF. CDR3 nucleotides: TGTGCCAGCAGCTGGGACTCCGGGGATCCAGAGACCCAGTACTTC.

This chain uses TRBV11-3 with TRBJ2-7; possibly TRBD1 for D (5 bases). Germline V CDR1 and CDR2: SGHNT, YENEEA. V gave up 3 bases and J gave up 4 bases, with 13 bases separating them. CDR3 length: 14 amino acids. CDR3 loop: CASSFLGARYEQYF. CDR3 sequence (DNA): TGTGCCAGCAGCTTTTTAGGGGCGCGGTACGAGCAGTACTTC. Supplemented by reference TRBV11-3 and TRBJ2-7, the full variable domain reads EAGVVQSPRYKIIEKKQPVAFWCNPISGHNTLYWYLQNLGQGPELLIRYENEEAVDDSQLPKDRFSAERLKGVDSTLKIQPAELGDSAVYLCASSFLGARYEQYFGPGTRLTVT.

This sequence joins TRBV29-1 and TRBJ2-1, with a possible D match to TRBD2 (5 bases). CDR3 length: 13 residues. Germline CDR1 is SQVTM and CDR2 is ANQGSEA. V was pared by 4 bases and J by 7 bases, with 14 bases between. The chain's CDR3 is CSVGALVLNEQFF. CDR3 coding DNA: TGCAGCGTTGGGGCACTAGTCTTAAATGAGCAGTTCTTC.

The rearrangement joins TRBV9 to TRBJ2-1; 9 nucleotides agree with TRBD1. Germline V gene data show CDR1 as SGDLS and CDR2 as YYNGEE. Trimming took 3 bases from V and 4 from J; bases not matched to a gene: 2. The CDR3 sequence is 14 residues long. The CDR3 is CASSGGTGYNEQFF. The CDR3 nucleotides read TGTGCCAGCAGCGGGGGGACAGGGTACAATGAGCAGTTCTTC. Full variable domain (rest looked up from reference TRBV9 and TRBJ2-1): DSGVTQTPKHLITATGQRVTLRCSPRSGDLSVYWYQQSLDQGLQFLIQYYNGEERAKGNILERFSAQQFPDLHSELNLSSLELGDSALYFCASSGGTGYNEQFFGPGTRLTVL.

This clonotype was found many times. The V gene is TRBV19, the J gene TRBJ1-5; D call uncertain. CDR1 is LNHDA, CDR2 SQIVND, per germline (reference sequence). V dropped 5 bases and J dropped 7 bases, with 9 bases sitting between them. This CDR3 has 12 amino acids. The CDR3 spells CASSWERQPQHF. DNA for the CDR3: TGTGCCAGTAGTTGGGAGCGGCAGCCCCAGCATTTT. The variable domain in full, completed from reference TRBV19 and TRBJ1-5, reads DGGITQSPKYLFRKEGQNVTLSCEQNLNHDAMYWYRQDPGQGLRLIYYSQIVNDFQKGDIAEGYSVSREKKESFPLTVTSAQKNPTAFYLCASSWERQPQHFGDGTRLSIL.

This chain uses TRBV19 with TRBJ1-5; D remains unclear. Trimming took off 3 bases at V and 6 bases at J, with 12 bases between the two ends. Germline CDR1 is LNHDA and CDR2 is SQIVND (reference sequence). The CDR3 length is 14 residues. The CDR3 DNA sequence: TGTGCCAGTAGTATCACAGACACTCGTCAGCCCCAGCATTTT. Its protein product is CASSITDTRQPQHF.

The sample holds many counts of this clonotype. The rearrangement joins TRBV24-1 to TRBJ2-2; possibly TRBD1 for D (6 bases). The CDR3 length is 17 residues. Germline V lookup: CDR1 KGHDR, CDR2 SFDVKD. V shed 0 bases and J shed 0 bases, with 10 bases lying between them. The CDR3, as DNA: TGTGCCACCAGTGATTTGCTACAGGGTGCGAACACCGGGGAGCTGTTTTTT. Translation: CATSDLLQGANTGELFF.

The sample holds a few counts of this clonotype. The rearrangement links TRBV20-1 to TRBJ2-3; the match to TRBD2 covers 8 bases. This CDR3 is built from 13 residues. Germline values: CDR1 DFQATT, CDR2 SNEGSKA (reference sequence). Germline trimming cut 7 bases from V and 6 bases from J; bases unmatched to any gene: 9. The CDR3 here is CSVQAGASDTQYF. The CDR3 region has the DNA TGCAGTGTCCAAGCGGGAGCGTCGGATACGCAGTATTTT.

This clonotype turned up a few times. The chain is built from TRBV5-6 and TRBJ2-3, with TRBD2 identical over 7 bases. CDR1 and CDR2 (germline): SGHDT, YYEEEE. Trimming removed 5 bases from V and 2 bases from J; junction bases left unmatched: 20. This CDR3 has 19 residues. CDR3 loop: CASSLGDYPAPKDTDTQYF. The CDR3 region has the DNA TGTGCCAGCAGTTTAGGGGACTACCCGGCCCCGAAAGACACAGATACGCAGTATTTT.

This clonotype appeared a few times. A read error may explain this, as a much larger clone is one base away. The V call is TRBV6-2 or TRBV6-3, the J call TRBJ2-7; 7 bases are a match to TRBD2. The CDR3 loop spans 13 amino acids. V shed 7 bases, J shed 6 bases, and the junction held 9 bases outside the gene matches. Germline lookup yields CDR1 MNHEY and CDR2 SVGEGT. The DNA for the CDR3 is TGTGCCAGCACCTCTAGCGGAACCTGCGAGCAGTACTTC. This codes for CASTSSGTCEQYF.

This clonotype was seen ten or more times. This sequence joins TRBV9 and TRBJ1-1, with D perhaps TRBD1 (5 bases). Trimming pared 0 bases from V and 10 bases from J, leaving 13 bases between. Per the germline V gene, CDR1 is SGDLS and CDR2 is YYNGEE. The CDR3 loop spans 13 amino acids. DNA for the CDR3: TGTGCCAGCAGCGTAGATTTCGGTGGGGGAGCTTTCTTT. Translated: CASSVDFGGGAFF.

The table lists this clonotype with many counts. The CDR3 loop is CASREGAYRSNQPQHF. In nucleotides, the CDR3 is TGTGCCAGTAGAGAAGGGGCATATCGAAGCAATCAGCCCCAGCATTTT. This chain joins TRBV19 and TRBJ1-5; perhaps TRBD1 as D (5 bases). The CDR3 has 16 residues. V was pared by 6 bases and J by 1 base, with 16 bases between. Germline values: CDR1 LNHDA, CDR2 SQIVND (reference sequence).

With respect to this clonotype: This may come from a read error, since a much larger clone is one base off. As the CDR3 is not closed by the conserved phenylalanine or tryptophan, this likely results from a read error. This sequence joins TRBV9 and TRBJ2-2; 7 nucleotides match TRBD1. The CDR3 consists of 15 residues. Unmatched junction bases numbered 4, after V lost 3 bases and J lost 2 bases. CDR1 is SGDLS and CDR2 is YYNGEE in the germline V gene. The CDR3 DNA reads as TGTGCCAGCAGCGACCGACAGGGAAACACCGGGGAGCTGTTTCTT. Its protein product is CASSDRQGNTGELFL.

The chain has TRBV28 and TRBJ2-3; 11 bases are shared with TRBD2. The CDR3 is 17 amino acids. Germline CDR1 reads MDHEN; CDR2 reads SYDVKM. V lost 3 bases and J lost 6; bases outside the gene matches: 11. CDR3 region: CASSLVAGGQTRDTQYF. DNA of the CDR3: TGTGCCAGCAGTTTGGTAGCGGGAGGGCAAACTCGGGATACGCAGTATTTT.

This clonotype was detected ten times or more. The rearrangement links TRBV2 to TRBJ1-2; D remains ambiguous. The V and J ends lost 1 base and 7 bases respectively, with 10 bases between them. This CDR3 spans 13 amino acids. Germline loops: CDR1 SNHLY, CDR2 FYNNEI. Here the CDR3 reads CASSEEGSGGYTF. CDR3 sequence (DNA): TGTGCCAGCAGTGAAGAGGGTTCAGGTGGCTACACCTTC. Full variable domain (rest looked up from reference TRBV2 and TRBJ1-2): EPEVTQTPSHQVTQMGQEVILRCVPISNHLYFYWYRQILGQKVEFLVSFYNNEISEKSEIFDDQFSVERPDGSNFTLKIRSTKLEDSAMYFCASSEEGSGGYTFGSGTRLTVV.

Only a few counts were recorded for this clonotype. This chain uses TRBV9 with TRBJ1-2, with D uncertain. Germline V lookup: CDR1 SGDLS, CDR2 YYNGEE. Trimming removed 0 bases at V and 4 bases at J, with 10 bases between. The CDR3 covers 14 residues. The CDR3 region is CASSVEGVGYGYTF. The CDR3 bases are TGTGCCAGCAGCGTAGAGGGTGTCGGCTATGGCTACACCTTC.

A few counts support this clonotype. The chain has TRBV25-1 and TRBJ2-7; D unresolved. The V gene's germline CDR1 is MGHDK and CDR2 SYGVNS. The CDR3 is made up of 12 amino acids. The V and J ends lost 3 bases and 7 bases respectively, with 10 bases between them. This CDR3 reads CASSDQIKEQYF. The CDR3 DNA follows: TGTGCCAGCAGTGATCAGATTAAAGAGCAGTACTTC.

This clonotype was found a few times. The chain has TRBV7-8 and TRBJ2-7, with 9 bases that match TRBD1. With 5 bases clipped from V and 3 bases from J, the junction kept 5 bases outside the gene matches. CDR1 is SGHVS, CDR2 FQNEAQ, per germline. This CDR3 contains 14 residues. Here the CDR3 reads CASSHSGQGYEQYF. The CDR3 region has the DNA TGTGCCAGCAGCCACTCGGGACAGGGCTACGAGCAGTACTTC.

This clonotype was observed at least ten times. The chain links TRBV28 to TRBJ1-1; no firm D call. The CDR3 loop spans 15 amino acids. Trimming shortened V by 1 base and J by 6 bases, and 15 bases separated the two germline ends. Looked up from germline, CDR1 is MDHEN and CDR2 is SYDVKM. The CDR3 nucleotides read TGTGCCAGCAGTTTATATGATCCCAAACGGGCTGAAGCTTTCTTT. Its protein product is CASSLYDPKRAEAFF.

In its sample, this clonotype was seen once. The V gene is TRBV9, the J gene TRBJ1-1, with D maybe TRBD1 (6 bases). The V and J ends lost 1 base and 3 bases respectively, with 10 bases between them. Germline-derived CDR1 and CDR2 are SGDLS and YYNGEE. CDR3 length equals 14 residues. The CDR3 protein is CASSVIEGDTEAFF. The CDR3, as DNA: TGTGCCAGCAGCGTAATAGAGGGGGACACTGAAGCTTTCTTT.

The chain recombines TRBV2 with TRBJ2-1, with 11 bases lining up with TRBD2. Germline V gene data show CDR1 as SNHLY and CDR2 as FYNNEI. The J segment lost 10 bases and the V segment lost 8 bases, leaving 16 bases of the junction unmatched. The CDR3 is 16 residues long. The CDR3 sequence: CASGPRGLAGGKEQFF. In DNA, the CDR3 is TGTGCCAGCGGACCCAGGGGTCTAGCGGGAGGAAAAGAGCAGTTCTTC.

This clonotype was detected many times. The chain is built from TRBV28 and TRBJ1-2, with a tentative D call TRBD1 (5 bases). Germline V gene sequence: CDR1 MDHEN, CDR2 SYDVKM. With 6 bases removed from V and 1 base from J, the gap between germline ends came to 15 bases. The CDR3 runs to 15 residues. The DNA for the CDR3 is TGTGCCAGCAGCCGCCCCGACAGAATTAACTATGGCTACACCTTC. Translated, it gives CASSRPDRINYGYTF.

This clonotype appeared a few times. This chain links TRBV29-1 with TRBJ2-1, with unresolved D. From germline, CDR1 is SQVTM and CDR2 ANQGSEA. The V gene lost 3 bases and the J gene lost 1 base, with 4 bases spanning the gap. The CDR3 length is 12 residues. Here the CDR3 reads CSVEWSYNEQFF. DNA for the CDR3: TGCAGCGTTGAGTGGTCCTACAATGAGCAGTTCTTC.

This chain links TRBV10-2 with TRBJ1-4; TRBD1 matches 10 bases. Germline CDR1 reads WSHSY; CDR2 reads SAAADI. This CDR3 is built from 18 residues. V shed 0 bases and J 2 bases; nucleotides not matched to a gene: 6. The CDR3 sequence: CASSESGTGAVTNEKLFF. CDR3 nucleotide sequence: TGCGCCAGCAGTGAGTCCGGGACAGGGGCCGTGACTAATGAAAAACTGTTTTTT.

In this sample, this clonotype turned up a few times. V usage is TRBV2 and J usage is TRBJ2-5; D is unclear. V lost 7 bases and J 0 bases, leaving 9 bases between the germline ends. This CDR3 region has 13 residues. Germline V gene sequence: CDR1 SNHLY, CDR2 FYNNEI. The CDR3 sequence is CASTSGYQETQYF. Written as DNA, the CDR3 is TGTGCCAGCACCTCAGGATACCAAGAGACCCAGTACTTC.

The chain employs TRBV30 and TRBJ2-1; 11 bases fit TRBD1. The CDR3 has 17 amino acids. Germline V gene lookup returns CDR1 GTSNPN and CDR2 SVGIG (reference sequence). Trimming at V came to 3 bases and at J to 0 bases, leaving 7 bases not matched to a gene. CDR3 nucleotide sequence: TGTGCCTGGAGCCTCGGGACAGGGGGGACCTCCTACAATGAGCAGTTCTTC. As protein: CAWSLGTGGTSYNEQFF.

This clonotype was recorded at least ten times. This chain connects TRBV7-2 to TRBJ1-1; tentatively, D is TRBD1 (6 bases). This CDR3 is built from 14 residues. Trimming removed 4 bases at V and 0 bases at J, with 9 bases between. Germline assignment: CDR1 SGHTA and CDR2 FQGNSA. The CDR3 region is CASSSYRVNTEAFF. The CDR3 nucleotides are TGTGCCAGCAGCTCGTACAGGGTGAACACTGAAGCTTTCTTT.

This clonotype came up many times. V and J are TRBV2 and TRBJ1-5; D gene unclear. The CDR3 contains 15 residues. Trimming pared 4 bases from V and 0 bases from J, leaving 10 bases between. Germline V gene sequence: CDR1 SNHLY, CDR2 FYNNEI. The CDR3 loop reads CASSVGKPSNQPQHF. The CDR3 nucleotides are TGTGCCAGCAGTGTCGGCAAACCTAGCAATCAGCCCCAGCATTTT.

This clonotype was seen repeatedly, ten times or more. V and J are TRBV27 and TRBJ1-2; TRBD1 is a possible D gene (6 bases). Germline values: CDR1 MNHEY, CDR2 SMNVEV (reference sequence). The CDR3 totals 13 residues. V was cut by 2 bases and J by 8 bases, with 12 bases left in between. Here the CDR3 DNA reads TGTGCCAGCAGTTTACGGGGGGCGGAGGGCTACACCTTC. This gives the protein CASSLRGAEGYTF.

This clonotype was seen at least ten times. The chain is built from TRBV12-5 and TRBJ2-5; the D is unclear. The CDR3 loop spans 14 amino acids. Trimming pared 8 bases from V and 5 bases from J, leaving 18 bases between. The germline V gene has CDR1 LGHNT and CDR2 FRNRAP. As DNA, the CDR3 is TGTGCTAGTTCCCCGGTCGGTTTCCAGGAGACCCAGTACTTC. Translating it yields CASSPVGFQETQYF. Using reference TRBV12-5 and TRBJ2-5 for the parts outside the CDR3, the full variable domain is DARVTQTPRHKVTEMGQEVTMRCQPILGHNTVFWYRQTMMQGLELLAYFRNRAPLDDSGMPKDRFSAEMPDATLATLKIQPSEPRDSAVYFCASSPVGFQETQYFGPGTRLLVL.